This T cell receptor beta chain is from a study of blood T cell repertoires in COVID-19. Only one count was recorded for this clone. Produced via immunoSEQ multiplex PCR; TCRdb's table is partial and in-frame only. The sample holds under 30,000 clones; 83% are singletons and the top ten take about 25%. The TCR sequence derives from a human donor in a cohort sampled during active COVID-19. The specimen sequenced was peripheral blood.

The DNA of the CDR3 is TGTGCCAGCAGCCAACCGGGGGGGACCTACGAGCAGTACTTC. It yields the protein CASSQPGGTYEQYF. The V and J genes are TRBV4-2 and TRBJ2-7; 8 bases are a match to TRBD2. The germline CDR1 and CDR2 sequences are LGHNA and YNFKEQ. CDR3 length: 14 amino acids. Trimming removed 2 bases from V and 2 bases from J; junction bases left unmatched: 2.